The clone carrying this T cell receptor (beta chain) was picked up a small number of times. The antigen remains unidentified. The CDR3 runs to 14 residues. From germline, CDR1 is LNHNV and CDR2 YYDKDF (reference sequence). V lost 0 bases to trimming and J lost 2 bases, with 8 bases between them. These data belong to a study of Graves' ophthalmopathy and Graves' hyperthyroidism. Study-wide points: The authors also found most expanded thyroid clonotypes above 0.001 frequency in blood.

RNA transcripts yielded amplified TCR beta CDR3 regions. The library came from an HTBI-primed first-round RT-PCR and a second-round multiplex PCR. One entry per CDR3 protein results from TCRdb running MiXCR on the multiplex PCR reads. Of about 480,000 distinct CDR3 sequences in the sample, about 15% were seen once. The chain uses TRBV15 and TRBJ2-7; the D is unclear. This receptor was taken from a woman aged 25 to 39 with Graves' ophthalmopathy. The material sequenced was blood. CDR3 sequence: CATSRDVGPYEQYF. The CDR3 DNA reads as TGTGCCACCAGCAGAGATGTCGGCCCCTACGAGCAGTACTTC.